This T cell receptor (beta chain) is drawn from a study of cytomegalovirus exposure and HLA in healthy donors. Germline V gene sequence: CDR1 SGHNT, CDR2 YENEEA. Trimming removed 1 base at V and 3 bases at J, with 13 bases between. The CDR3 runs 15 residues. With respect to this clone: The antigen remains undetermined.

Study observations and caveats: Most subjects' HLA-A and HLA-B alleles were reportedly predicted from TCR beta sequences. Common viral pathogens seemed, in a later analysis, to connect with several of the most significant clusters. The study recorded around 160 TCR beta chains that were cytomegalovirus-associated. Reports showed the classifier diagnosing cytomegalovirus status with high specificity and sensitivity.

Primers for the PCR totalled 60 Vbeta and 13 Jbeta. The data were produced by immunoSEQ multiplex PCR, yet TCRdb's version contains in-frame clones alone and is incomplete. The sample shows about 140,000 clones, about four fifths of them seen only once. The rearrangement uses TRBV11-3 and TRBJ2-7, with a weak D call TRBD1 (6 bases). Sequenced sample: PBMCs. The receptor comes from a man in his forties in good health and CMV-seronegative. CDR3: CASSLGGQGYYEQYF. CDR3 coding DNA: TGTGCCAGCAGCTTAGGGGGGCAGGGATACTACGAGCAGTACTTC.